Listed below are T cell receptor beta chains from one sample, sequenced in a study of blood T cell repertoires in COVID-19. Clones were sequenced by immunoSEQ multiplex PCR, and TCRdb holds only the in-frame ones, with some missing. The sample has around 200,000 clones; around nine tenths are singletons. The sequenced sample was peripheral blood. These TCRs come from a man in his fifties or sixties who had recovered from COVID-19. The CDR3 runs from the conserved cysteine through the conserved F or W. The D gene is left open where the match is weak. Clone sizes are given selectively: once, few, many, or a class where the clone is expanded.

>TRBV28|TRBJ1-2|-|-
CASSLSRYGYTF
TGTGCCAGCAGTTTGTCTCGCTATGGCTACACCTTC
>TRBV30|TRBJ1-5|TRBD1|-
CAWSSLPGGKTSTINQPQHF
TGTGCCTGGAGTTCCTTACCAGGGGGGAAAACCTCTACGATCAATCAGCCCCAGCATTTT
>TRBV6-1|TRBJ1-4|-|-
CASSERGAAAYYEKLFF
TGTGCCAGCAGTGAACGGGGGGCTGCCGCATACTATGAAAAACTGTTTTTT
>TRBV20-1|TRBJ2-7|TRBD1|-
CSARGSDRGYF
TGCAGTGCTAGGGGGTCGGACAGGGGGTACTTC
>TRBV5-4|TRBJ2-1|TRBD1|-
CASSLGTEDYNEQFF
TGTGCCAGCAGCTTAGGGACAGAGGATTACAATGAGCAGTTCTTC
>TRBV6-5|TRBJ1-1|TRBD1|once
CASSRGTANTEAFF
TGTGCCAGCAGTCGGGGGACAGCGAACACTGAAGCTTTCTTT
>TRBV18|TRBJ2-1|TRBD1|-
CASSPDGTGVGNEQFF
TGTGCCAGCTCACCCGACGGGACAGGGGTCGGCAATGAGCAGTTCTTC
>TRBV18|TRBJ2-3|TRBD1|-
CASSPRDRGYTDTQYF
TGTGCCAGCTCACCCCGGGACAGGGGTTACACAGATACGCAGTATTTT
>TRBV20-1|TRBJ1-2|TRBD1|-
CSASLGQGNYGYTF
TGCAGTGCTAGTTTGGGACAGGGGAACTATGGCTACACCTTC
>TRBV27|TRBJ2-2|-|-
CASSPLLRNTGELFF
TGTGCCAGCAGTCCCCTCCTGCGGAACACCGGGGAGCTGTTTTTT
>TRBV19|TRBJ1-3|TRBD1|-
CASRQGVNPGNTIYF
TGTGCCAGTAGGCAGGGGGTCAACCCTGGAAACACCATATATTTT
>TRBV5-4|TRBJ2-1|TRBD1|-
CASSPRTGFNEQFF
TGTGCCAGCAGCCCCCGGACAGGTTTCAATGAGCAGTTCTTC
>TRBV30|TRBJ1-4|-|-
CAWSVRRQKRNEKLFF
TGTGCCTGGAGTGTACGCCGACAGAAGAGAAATGAAAAACTGTTTTTT
>TRBV30|TRBJ1-2|-|-
CAWSVTDHFYGYTF
TGTGCCTGGAGTGTCACAGACCACTTCTATGGCTACACCTTC
>TRBV19|TRBJ1-5|-|many
CASGGVNQPQHF
TGTGCCAGTGGGGGGGTTAATCAGCCCCAGCATTTT
>TRBV6-2/TRBV6-3|TRBJ2-1|-|-
CASSYSGPIGNEQFF
TGTGCCAGCAGTTACTCGGGTCCGATCGGGAATGAGCAGTTCTTC
>TRBV29-1|TRBJ2-2|-|-
CSVGKRANTGELFF
TGCAGCGTTGGGAAGCGGGCGAACACCGGGGAGCTGTTTTTT
>TRBV3-1/TRBV3-2|TRBJ2-7|-|-
CASSQVPSAYEQYF
TGTGCCAGCAGCCAAGTACCAAGCGCCTACGAGCAGTACTTC
>TRBV11-2|TRBJ2-7|TRBD1|-
CASSHGTATYEQYF
TGTGCCAGCAGCCACGGGACAGCAACCTACGAGCAGTACTTC
>TRBV28|TRBJ2-7|TRBD1|-
CASSLPTGANEQYF
TGTGCCAGCAGTCTTCCAACAGGGGCCAACGAGCAGTACTTC
>TRBV5-4|TRBJ1-1|-|-
CASSSPLGENTEAFF
TGTGCCAGCAGCTCGCCCTTAGGAGAGAACACTGAAGCTTTCTTT
>TRBV7-9|TRBJ2-1|-|-
CASSLLTGIGNEQFF
TGTGCCAGCAGCTTATTAACAGGGATTGGCAATGAGCAGTTCTTC
>TRBV19|TRBJ1-3|TRBD1|-
CATTGAASGNTIYF
TGTGCCACGACAGGGGCCGCCTCTGGAAACACCATATATTTT
>TRBV4-1|TRBJ1-6|TRBD1|-
CASSQAQGGRNSPLHF
TGCGCCAGCAGCCAAGCCCAAGGGGGCCGCAATTCACCCCTCCACTTT
>TRBV5-1|TRBJ2-7|TRBD1|once
CASSPRDRGSYEQYF
TGCGCCAGCAGCCCACGGGACAGGGGGTCCTACGAGCAGTACTTC
>TRBV5-4|TRBJ2-1|TRBD1|-
CASSSPGQGNNEQFF
TGTGCCAGCAGCTCTCCGGGACAGGGCAACAATGAGCAGTTCTTC
>TRBV5-1|TRBJ2-1|-|once
CASSLAAGFVHNEQFF
TGCGCCAGCAGCTTGGCCGCAGGGTTCGTCCACAATGAGCAGTTCTTC
>TRBV18|TRBJ1-5|-|-
CASSPTGHNQPQHF
TGTGCCAGCTCACCAACAGGGCACAATCAGCCCCAGCATTTT
>TRBV7-2|TRBJ1-5|-|once
CASSPGQTSNQPQHF
TGTGCCAGCAGCCCTGGACAGACTAGCAATCAGCCCCAGCATTTT
>TRBV27|TRBJ1-2|TRBD1|few
CASSKADRFNYGYTF
TGTGCCAGCAGTAAGGCGGACAGGTTTAACTATGGCTACACCTTC
>TRBV5-4|TRBJ1-1|-|-
CASSSWPFEAFF
TGTGCCAGCAGCTCCTGGCCGTTTGAAGCTTTCTTT
>TRBV5-4|TRBJ2-7|TRBD2|-
CASSSAGTRSYEQYF
TGTGCCAGCAGCTCGGCCGGGACTAGGTCCTACGAGCAGTACTTC
>TRBV3-1/TRBV3-2|TRBJ1-2|TRBD1|-
CASSTRQGWNGYTF
TGTGCCAGCAGCACCCGACAGGGATGGAATGGCTACACCTTC
>TRBV19|TRBJ1-3|-|-
CASQPWGHLSGNTIYF
TGTGCCAGTCAGCCCTGGGGACACCTCTCTGGAAACACCATATATTTT
>TRBV19|TRBJ1-2|-|-
CASSIDRGGYTF
TGTGCCAGTAGTATAGATAGGGGTGGCTACACCTTC
>TRBV6-2/TRBV6-3|TRBJ2-1|TRBD2|-
CASSHFPIAGGYNEQFF
TGTGCCAGCAGCCACTTTCCCATAGCGGGGGGATACAATGAGCAGTTCTTC
>TRBV7-9|TRBJ1-2|-|-
CASSHGQSNYGYTF
TGTGCCAGCAGCCACGGACAGAGTAACTATGGCTACACCTTC
>TRBV6-5|TRBJ1-1|-|once
CASTGNTEAFF
TGTGCCAGTACGGGTAATACTGAAGCTTTCTTT
>TRBV6-5|TRBJ1-1|-|-
CASYALGGGDTEAFF
TGTGCCAGCTACGCCCTGGGGGGGGGAGACACTGAAGCTTTCTTT
>TRBV30|TRBJ2-3|TRBD1|-
CAWEAGQGADTQYF
TGTGCCTGGGAAGCGGGACAGGGGGCAGATACGCAGTATTTT
>TRBV19|TRBJ1-1|TRBD1|few
CASSVGTGTEAFF
TGTGCCAGTAGTGTCGGGACAGGCACTGAAGCTTTCTTT
>TRBV7-9|TRBJ2-1|TRBD1|-
CASGVRGTGYEQFF
TGTGCCAGCGGCGTAAGGGGGACAGGCTATGAGCAGTTCTTC
>TRBV7-2|TRBJ1-1|TRBD1|few
CASSFTGGGNTEAFF
TGTGCCAGCAGCTTCACAGGGGGCGGGAACACTGAAGCTTTCTTT
>TRBV4-1|TRBJ2-3|-|-
CASSQVGRGATDTQYF
TGCGCCAGCAGCCAAGTGGGGAGGGGGGCCACAGATACGCAGTATTTT
>TRBV7-2|TRBJ2-3|-|once
CASSYKARSLTDTQYF
TGTGCCAGCAGCTACAAGGCCCGTAGCCTTACAGATACGCAGTATTTT
>TRBV2|TRBJ1-5|-|-
CASSEDRNNQPQHF
TGTGCCAGCAGTGAAGACAGGAACAATCAGCCCCAGCATTTT
>TRBV5-1|TRBJ1-1|-|once
CASSWGGDTGNTEAFF
TGCGCCAGCAGCTGGGGGGGAGATACTGGGAACACTGAAGCTTTCTTT
>TRBV20-1|TRBJ2-7|-|-
CSLAGNDEQYF
TGCAGCCTGGCAGGGAACGACGAGCAGTACTTC
>TRBV10-1|TRBJ2-2|-|few
CASSLAPTGELFF
TGCGCCAGCAGCCTAGCGCCCACCGGGGAGCTGTTTTTT
>TRBV6-6|TRBJ2-7|-|-
CASRADSLSYEQYF
TGTGCCAGCAGAGCGGACAGCCTCTCCTACGAGCAGTACTTC
>TRBV9|TRBJ1-5|-|-
CASSPGQTNQPQHF
TGTGCCAGCAGCCCCGGACAGACTAATCAGCCCCAGCATTTT
>TRBV7-8|TRBJ2-2|TRBD2|-
CASSARDYEKPPGELFF
TGTGCCAGCAGCGCCCGGGACTACGAAAAACCCCCCGGGGAGCTGTTTTTT
>TRBV7-8|TRBJ1-2|TRBD1|-
CASSPQQGLGLYGYTF
TGTGCCAGCAGCCCTCAACAGGGGTTGGGCCTCTATGGCTACACCTTC
>TRBV14|TRBJ2-1|TRBD2|-
CASSGNSGSGYEQFF
TGTGCCAGCAGCGGAAATAGCGGGAGTGGCTATGAGCAGTTCTTC